This T cell receptor beta chain was captured in a study of graft-versus-host responses after intestinal transplantation. About the study: For about three years after anti-thymocyte globulin induction, all recipients took tacrolimus and steroids.

This clone turned up a few times. Because the CDR3's place on the DNA is in doubt, the DNA is left out and the CDR3 is given as listed by TCRdb. To release intraepithelial and lamina propria lymphocytes, the graft tissue was processed. Inclusive of both ends, the CDR3 amounts to 13 amino acids. Germline V lookup: CDR1 SGHVT, CDR2 SQSDAQ. Assay: immunoSEQ multiplex PCR; the TCRdb copy retains only in-frame clones and omits some. Of about 17,000 clones in the sample, around three quarters were seen once. The sequencing here drew on ileum tissue, taken about 460 days after intestinal transplant. V usage is TRBV7-4 and J usage is TRBJ2-7; the D segment call TRBD2 is taken from the table without a DNA check. The TCR sequence derives from a human patient who received an intestinal transplant, so some T cells may come from the graft donor. CDR3 in amino acids: CASSLFGEGEQYF.